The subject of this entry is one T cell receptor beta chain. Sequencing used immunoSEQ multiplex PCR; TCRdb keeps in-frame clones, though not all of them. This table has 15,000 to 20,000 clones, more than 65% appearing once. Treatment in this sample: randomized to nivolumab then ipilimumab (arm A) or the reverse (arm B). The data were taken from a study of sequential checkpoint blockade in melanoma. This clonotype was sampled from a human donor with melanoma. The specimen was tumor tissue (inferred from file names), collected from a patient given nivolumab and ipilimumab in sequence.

In DNA form, the CDR3 reads TGTGCCACCTCAAGGGGGGGGCATAATAGCAATCAGCCCCAGCATTTT. This sequence encodes CATSRGGHNSNQPQHF. The rearrangement uses TRBV15 and TRBJ1-5; D possibly corresponds to TRBD1 (6 bases). CDR1 and CDR2 from the germline V gene are LNHNV and YYDKDF (reference sequence). Trimming took 8 bases from V and 0 from J, leaving 17 bases between them. The CDR3 length is 16 residues. Full variable domain (missing parts from reference TRBV15 and TRBJ1-5): DAMVIQNPRYQVTQFGKPVTLSCSQTLNHNVMYWYQQKSSQAPKLLFHYYDKDFNNEADTPDNFQSRRPNTSFCFLDIRSPGLGDTAMYLCATSRGGHNSNQPQHFGDGTRLSIL.